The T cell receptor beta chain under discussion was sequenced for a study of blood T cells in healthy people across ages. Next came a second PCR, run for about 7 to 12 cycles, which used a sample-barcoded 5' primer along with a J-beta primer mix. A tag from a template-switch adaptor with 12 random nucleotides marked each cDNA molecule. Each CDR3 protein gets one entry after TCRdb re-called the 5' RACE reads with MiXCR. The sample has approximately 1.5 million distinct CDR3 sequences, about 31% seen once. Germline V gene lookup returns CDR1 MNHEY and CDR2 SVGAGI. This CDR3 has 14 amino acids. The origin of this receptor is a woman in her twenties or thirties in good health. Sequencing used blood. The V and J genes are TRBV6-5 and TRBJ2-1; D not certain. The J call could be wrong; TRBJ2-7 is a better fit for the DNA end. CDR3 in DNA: TGTGCCAGCAGTTACTCTGATCCCCCAGACGAGCAGTACTTC. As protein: CASSYSDPPDEQYF.